This note documents a single T cell receptor beta chain sequence. Its antigen is still unknown. This sample is part of a study of cytomegalovirus exposure and HLA in healthy donors. Looking at the study overall: An earlier analysis found 110 million or so unique TCR beta sequences from around 180 million T cells. A preliminary data release comprised tens of millions of unique TCRs obtained from HLA-typed donors.

Findings and caveats of the study: The number of N-insertions in an Asian-associated ancestry cluster was reportedly below the roughly 670-donor mean in a later analysis.

This PCR relied on a set of 60 Vbeta primers and 13 Jbeta primers. The method was immunoSEQ multiplex PCR; TCRdb's version includes in-frame clones alone and lacks a portion of them. Of some 78,000 clones in the sample, 74% were seen once. The material sequenced was PBMCs. The TCR sequence derives from a man aged 35 to 55 in good health and CMV-seropositive.

The CDR3 DNA is TGCGCCAGCAGCCAAGCGAGTGCGGGGGTAAACACCGGGGAGCTGTTTTTT. Its protein product is CASSQASAGVNTGELFF. The genes are TRBV4-1 and TRBJ2-2; the match to TRBD2 covers 7 bases. Germline CDR1 is MGHRA and CDR2 is YSYEKL. Trimming took 1 base from V and 2 from J; bases not matched to a gene: 7. The CDR3 loop spans 17 amino acids.